This T cell receptor (beta chain) was sequenced during a study of CD8 T cells in Susac syndrome (dated by TCRdb to about 2019). Notes on the research overall: Among the sequenced Susac syndrome patients, six had clinically active disease and 8 or 9 were in clinical remission. The study used repertoire sequencing to test whether antigen drove CD8+ T cell activation and differentiation in Susac syndrome. At blood withdrawal, Susac syndrome patients were either therapy-naive, taking corticosteroids (in some cases with IVIg as well), or taking IVIg alone. Overall study results and their limits: In patients with Susac syndrome, the CD4+ T cell repertoire showed no detectable clonal expansion. The study acknowledged that relatively few individuals were included in the TCR sequencing and HLA analysis.

On this clonotype itself: What antigen it recognizes has not been identified. No much larger clonotype is one base removed from it; base qualities were not supplied.

RNA was extracted using the RNeasy kit, and about 0.5 to 1 ug of the RNA was reverse transcribed with random hexamers. TCR beta CDR3 regions were amplified with the immunoSEQ multiplex PCR assay covering 54 Vbeta and 13 Jbeta segments. To correct PCR amplification bias, a synthetic template baseline was used for both primer optimization and computational correction. In the authors' own workflow: Reads were annotated to V, D and J genes according to IMGT and were analyzed with immunoSEQ Analyzer, with only productive sequences retained. Clonality was computed as one minus Shannon entropy normalized by log2 of the number of productive unique sequences. For each patient and control, public and private clones were evaluated among the 100 most prevalent clones. Susac-specific clones were defined as absent from healthy and MS cohorts, some 1,000 published viral clones and other ImmuneACCESS disease sequences. TCRdb trimmed the raw reads at Q25, called clones with MiXCR and kept productive beta chains. Rows with one shared CDR3 protein collapse into an entry with the most common genes and DNA. TCRdb's processing, not the authors' own work, is the source of the V and J calls. For this sample there are about 140,000 distinct CDR3 sequences; over 90% appear just once. The top ten constitute more than 0.11% of the sample.

Peripheral blood CD8+ and CD4+ T cells from healthy donors, Susac syndrome patients and multiple sclerosis patients were profiled using high-throughput TCR beta sequencing. The Susac syndrome patients fulfilled recently defined diagnostic criteria for either definite or probable disease. Bulk CD8+ and CD4+ T cells were purified by magnetic negative isolation, while CD8+ TEMRA cells were enriched using FACS. Blood was collected in EDTA tubes and processed within 24 hours, with PBMCs isolated through density gradient centrifugation. PBMCs intended for TCR sequencing were frozen in liquid nitrogen and were later thawed in a 37 degrees C water bath. The sorted or isolated CD4+, CD8+ and CD8+ TEMRA cells had a purity of 90% or higher. Sequenced input: CD4+ T cells from PBMCs. The TCR comes from a human donor with Susac syndrome.

The DNA reads TGTGCCAGCAGCCCGATACAGAGGACAGGGGCCTTCCGGGGCTACACCTTC. It translates to CASSPIQRTGAFRGYTF. Recombination joined TRBV11-2 with TRBJ1-2, with 9 bases matching TRBD1. The CDR3 goes from the cysteine to the phenylalanine over 17 residues. The only DNA kept is the CDR3, 51 bases in frame from the first base. The germline V gene yields SGHAT for CDR1 and FQNNGV for CDR2. Compared with germline, V lacks 5 bases and J lacks 8 bases; bases without a gene match: 18.